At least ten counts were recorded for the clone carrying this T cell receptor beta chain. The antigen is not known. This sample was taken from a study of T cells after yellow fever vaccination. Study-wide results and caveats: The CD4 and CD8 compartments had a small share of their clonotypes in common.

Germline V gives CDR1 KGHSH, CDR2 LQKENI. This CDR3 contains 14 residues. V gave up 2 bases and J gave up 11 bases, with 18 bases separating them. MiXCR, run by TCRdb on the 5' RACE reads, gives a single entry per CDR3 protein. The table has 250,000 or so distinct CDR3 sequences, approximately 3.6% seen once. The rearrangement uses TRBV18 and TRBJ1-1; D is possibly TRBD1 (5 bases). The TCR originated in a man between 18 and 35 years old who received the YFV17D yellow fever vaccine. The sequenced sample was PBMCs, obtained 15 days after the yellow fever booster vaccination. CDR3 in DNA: TGTGCCAGCTCACCAGGTTTTTGGGACCTTCGTGCTTTCTTT. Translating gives CASSPGFWDLRAFF. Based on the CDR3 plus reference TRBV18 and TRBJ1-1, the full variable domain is NAGVMQNPRHLVRRRGQEARLRCSPMKGHSHVYWYRQLPEEGLKFMVYLQKENIIDESGMPKERFSAEFPKEGPSILRIQQVVRGDSAAYFCASSPGFWDLRAFFGQGTRLTVV.